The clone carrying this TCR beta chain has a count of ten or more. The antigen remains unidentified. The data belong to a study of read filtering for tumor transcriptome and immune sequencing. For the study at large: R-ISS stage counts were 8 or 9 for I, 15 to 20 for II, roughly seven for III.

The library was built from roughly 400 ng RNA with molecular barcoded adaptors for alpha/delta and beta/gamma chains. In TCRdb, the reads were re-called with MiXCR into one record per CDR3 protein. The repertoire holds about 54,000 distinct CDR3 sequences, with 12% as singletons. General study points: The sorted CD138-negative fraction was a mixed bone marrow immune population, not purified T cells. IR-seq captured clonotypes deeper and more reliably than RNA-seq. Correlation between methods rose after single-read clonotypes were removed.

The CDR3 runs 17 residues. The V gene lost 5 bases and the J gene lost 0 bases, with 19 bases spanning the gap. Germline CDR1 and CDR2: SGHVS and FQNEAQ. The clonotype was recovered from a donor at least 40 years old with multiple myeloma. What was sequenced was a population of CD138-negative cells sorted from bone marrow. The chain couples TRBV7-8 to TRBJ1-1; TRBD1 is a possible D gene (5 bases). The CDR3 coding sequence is TGTGCCAGCAGCCTTGGTAGGGCAGGGTTATTGAACACTGAAGCTTTCTTT. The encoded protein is CASSLGRAGLLNTEAFF.